Listed below are T cell receptor beta chains from one sample, sequenced in a study of blood T cell repertoires in COVID-19. The repertoire was sequenced with immunoSEQ multiplex PCR; TCRdb's copy has only in-frame clones and lacks some. The profile covers over 110,000 clones, with roughly three quarters appearing a single time and just under 2% taken by the ten largest. Sequenced material: peripheral blood. The receptors derive from a woman in her fifties or sixties with acute or convalescent COVID-19. The CDR3 runs from the conserved cysteine through the conserved F or W. D genes are given only for firm matches. Only part of the rows carry a size: once, few, many, or a class if the clone is expanded.

V gene,J gene,clone size,D gene,CDR3 protein,CDR3 DNA
TRBV12-1,TRBJ1-5,.,.,CASSFKAGDQPQHF,TGTGCCAGCAGCTTTAAGGCGGGTGATCAGCCCCAGCATTTT
TRBV28,TRBJ2-7,.,.,CASSPLRTAHEQYF,TGTGCCAGCAGTCCTCTCAGGACAGCCCACGAGCAGTACTTC
TRBV3-1/TRBV3-2,TRBJ2-5,.,.,CASSQVRGPVETQYF,TGTGCCAGCAGCCAAGTCAGGGGCCCTGTGGAGACCCAGTACTTC
TRBV5-4,TRBJ1-2,.,.,CASSLAGENGYTF,TGTGCCAGCAGCTTGGCAGGGGAGAATGGCTACACCTTC
TRBV19,TRBJ1-5,few,TRBD1,CASSQTGSASNQPQHF,TGTGCCAGTAGCCAGACAGGGTCGGCGAGCAATCAGCCCCAGCATTTT
TRBV3-1/TRBV3-2,TRBJ1-1,.,.,CASSQQWGGTEAFF,TGTGCCAGCAGCCAGCAATGGGGGGGCACTGAAGCTTTCTTT
TRBV29-1,TRBJ2-5,few,.,CSVHDSQRKYF,TGCAGCGTCCACGACAGCCAACGAAAGTACTTC
TRBV25-1,TRBJ2-1,.,TRBD2,CASSEGTSGESYNEQFF,TGTGCCAGCAGTGAAGGGACTAGCGGGGAATCCTACAATGAGCAGTTCTTC
TRBV18,TRBJ2-7,.,TRBD2,CASSPIAGEYEQYF,TGTGCCAGCTCACCGATAGCGGGAGAGTACGAGCAGTACTTC
TRBV6-6,TRBJ2-7,.,TRBD1,CAVQGGSYEQYF,TGTGCCGTACAGGGGGGTTCCTACGAGCAGTACTTC
TRBV10-3,TRBJ1-1,.,TRBD1,CAISESLMLTGGEAFF,TGTGCCATCAGTGAGTCCTTAATGTTGACAGGGGGTGAAGCTTTCTTT
TRBV27,TRBJ1-4,.,.,CASGSGGRGEKLFF,TGTGCCAGCGGGTCGGGGGGCAGGGGAGAAAAACTGTTTTTT
TRBV6-6,TRBJ2-5,.,TRBD2,CASSYPTGGGETQYF,TGTGCCAGCAGTTACCCAACGGGGGGGGGCGAGACCCAGTACTTC
TRBV4-1,TRBJ2-5,.,TRBD2,CASSQAGRLAQETQYF,TGCGCCAGCTCTCAAGCTGGGAGACTAGCACAAGAGACCCAGTACTTC
TRBV20-1,TRBJ2-1,.,.,CSASPVGLAYNEQFF,TGCAGTGCTAGTCCCGTCGGCCTAGCCTACAATGAGCAGTTCTTC
TRBV29-1,TRBJ2-7,.,TRBD1,CSVLTLTGGPYEQYF,TGCAGCGTCCTTACGTTAACAGGGGGCCCCTACGAGCAGTACTTC
TRBV21-1,TRBJ2-2,.,.,CASSKRAGQDGELFF,TGTGCCAGCAGCAAGCGAGCGGGGCAGGACGGGGAGCTGTTTTTT
TRBV11-2,TRBJ1-1,once,.,CASSPERAGVTEAFF,TGTGCCAGCAGCCCCGAGAGGGCCGGAGTCACTGAAGCTTTCTTT
TRBV14,TRBJ1-1,.,.,CASSQAFGRNTEAFF,TGTGCCAGCAGCCAAGCGTTCGGGAGGAACACTGAAGCTTTCTTT
TRBV2,TRBJ2-7,.,.,CASSVSEQYF,TGTGCCAGCAGCGTTAGTGAGCAGTACTTC
TRBV12-5,TRBJ1-1,.,.,CASGLRGAMNTEAFF,TGTGCTAGTGGTCTCCGGGGGGCTATGAACACTGAAGCTTTCTTT
TRBV25-1,TRBJ2-5,.,.,CASSGDSGLRGETQYF,TGTGCCAGCAGTGGAGATTCGGGACTCCGTGGGGAGACCCAGTACTTC
TRBV9,TRBJ1-4,.,TRBD1,CASSVGRGTGREKLFF,TGTGCCAGCAGCGTAGGGCGGGGGACAGGGAGGGAAAAACTGTTTTTT
TRBV3-1/TRBV3-2,TRBJ2-2,.,.,CASSQEGQHTGELFF,TGTGCCAGCAGCCAAGAAGGACAGCACACCGGGGAGCTGTTTTTT
TRBV29-1,TRBJ1-2,.,.,CSVDSVQGGYTF,TGCAGCGTTGATTCGGTGCAGGGTGGCTACACCTTC
TRBV27,TRBJ2-1,.,.,CASMRESWNEQFF,TGTGCCAGCATGCGGGAATCATGGAATGAGCAGTTCTTC
TRBV27,TRBJ1-6,few,TRBD1,CASSWTGDGSTPLHF,TGTGCCAGCAGTTGGACAGGGGATGGGAGTACACCCCTCCACTTT
TRBV4-1,TRBJ2-7,.,TRBD1,CASSQGLGQSSYEQYF,TGCGCCAGCAGCCAAGGCCTGGGACAGAGCTCCTACGAGCAGTACTTC
TRBV10-3,TRBJ2-2,few,.,CAIRRNGGGELFF,TGTGCCATCAGAAGGAACGGGGGCGGGGAGCTGTTTTTT
TRBV18,TRBJ1-1,once,.,CASSPVSNTEAFF,TGTGCCAGCTCACCAGTATCGAACACTGAAGCTTTCTTT
TRBV14,TRBJ2-7,.,.,CASGLFSYEQYF,TGTGCCAGTGGGCTCTTCTCCTACGAGCAGTACTTC
TRBV19,TRBJ1-2,once,.,CASILGQTILYGYTF,TGTGCCAGTATTCTAGGACAGACCATTCTCTATGGCTACACCTTC
TRBV28,TRBJ2-5,.,TRBD1,CASSNPLDRGLQETQYF,TGTGCCAGCAGTAACCCCCTGGACAGGGGGCTTCAAGAGACCCAGTACTTC
TRBV4-1,TRBJ1-1,.,TRBD1,CASSQYRGGGTEAFF,TGCGCCAGCAGCCAGTACAGGGGGGGTGGTACTGAAGCTTTCTTT
TRBV5-1,TRBJ2-3,.,TRBD1,CASSWGQSTDTQYF,TGCGCCAGCAGCTGGGGACAGAGCACAGATACGCAGTATTTT
TRBV11-2,TRBJ2-5,once,.,CASSLIADGKWAQYF,TGTGCCAGCAGCTTAATTGCGGACGGGAAGTGGGCCCAGTACTTC
TRBV9,TRBJ1-1,.,.,CASSFGQFHTEAFF,TGTGCCAGCAGCTTTGGACAGTTCCACACTGAAGCTTTCTTT
TRBV2,TRBJ1-2,.,TRBD1,CASREDRVKGYTF,TGTGCCAGCAGGGAAGACAGGGTGAAGGGCTACACCTTC
TRBV7-8,TRBJ2-7,.,TRBD2,CASSLVSLAGMVGVGEQYF,TGTGCCAGCAGCTTAGTTTCCCTAGCGGGGATGGTCGGCGTGGGCGAGCAGTACTTC
TRBV5-1,TRBJ1-2,.,TRBD1,CASSRTGGYGYTF,TGCGCCAGCAGCCGGACAGGGGGCTATGGCTACACCTTC
TRBV7-9,TRBJ2-3,.,TRBD2,CASSPSRSGGTTDTQYF,TGTGCCAGCAGCCCCTCAAGGTCGGGGGGAACCACAGATACGCAGTATTTT
TRBV10-2,TRBJ2-3,.,TRBD2,CASSQTSGRRTDTQYF,TGCGCCAGCAGTCAGACCAGCGGGAGGCGGACAGATACGCAGTATTTT